One sample yielded the 26 T cell receptor beta chains listed below, sequenced in a study of identifying expanded T cells in peripheral blood (dated by TCRdb to between 2017 and 2020). Preparation of the library involved the immunoSEQ multiplex PCR assay. What TCRdb holds here is the immuneACCESS table cut down to in-frame rearrangements. Part of the clones is not present; checked against another copy, under half of the missing clones reflect an unresolved V gene, and the others are unexplained. For this sample the table gives tens of thousands of clones, of which around 88% were detected only once. Roughly 4% of the sample is held by the ten biggest clonotypes. The specimen sequenced was blood. The receptors were sampled from a person between 18 and 75 years old in good health.

V usage is TRBV7-2 and J usage is TRBJ2-2, with TRBD1 matching over 9 bases. The junction had 7 bases not matched to a gene; V was cut back by 5 bases and J by 6 bases. Germline lookup yields CDR1 SGHTA and CDR2 FQGNSA. This CDR3 region has 15 residues. CDR3 nucleotides: TGTGCCAGCAGCGTAGACAGGGGGTGGGCCGGGGAGCTGTTTTTT. This gives the protein CASSVDRGWAGELFF.

The rearrangement joins TRBV28 to TRBJ1-2; D call uncertain. The CDR3 is 16 amino acids. Deletions cut 3 bases from V and 7 bases from J, with 21 bases between. Germline V gene data show CDR1 as MDHEN and CDR2 as SYDVKM. CDR3 DNA: TGTGCCAGCAGTTTGTTGGCGGAGATCTCCCCCGGTGGCTACACCTTC. As protein: CASSLLAEISPGGYTF.

This clone has only a few counts. V gene TRBV19 combines with J gene TRBJ2-5; weak D call: TRBD1 (5 bases). Per germline, CDR1 LNHDA and CDR2 SQIVND (reference sequence). The ends were cut back, 4 bases at V and 4 bases at J, with 13 bases in the middle. This CDR3 region has 14 residues. This CDR3 is CASSTGMGSETQYF. CDR3 bases: TGTGCCAGTAGTACAGGGATGGGGTCAGAGACCCAGTACTTC.

CDR3 sequence (DNA): TGTGCCAGCAGCCCCTTGGGGACGATGAACACCGGGGAGCTGTTTTTT. It translates to CASSPLGTMNTGELFF. This chain connects TRBV2 to TRBJ2-2; D tentatively reads TRBD1 or TRBD2 (5 bases each). This CDR3 is built from 16 residues. CDR1 SNHLY and CDR2 FYNNEI come from the germline V gene. V lost 6 bases, J lost 1 base, and 15 bases lay in between.

The CDR3 loop reads CASSPRTSGDQETQYF. The CDR3 region has the DNA TGTGCCAGCAGCCCCCGGACTAGCGGAGACCAAGAGACCCAGTACTTC. V usage is TRBV4-2 and J usage is TRBJ2-5; 10 nucleotides line up with TRBD2. The junction had 5 bases not matched to a gene; V was cut back by 4 bases and J by 0 bases. The CDR3 length is 16 residues. Germline lookup yields CDR1 LGHNA and CDR2 YNFKEQ.

As regards this clone: The identical CDR3 is also encoded by other nucleotide sequences in the sample. The chain is built from TRBV5-4 and TRBJ1-2, with D maybe TRBD1 (5 bases). CDR1 is SGHNT, CDR2 YYREEE, per germline (reference sequence). The V and J ends lost 4 bases and 0 bases respectively, with 10 bases between them. The CDR3 spans 14 residues. CDR3 coding DNA: TGTGCCAGCAGCCTCCGGGGACCTAACTATGGCTACACCTTC. Its translation is CASSLRGPNYGYTF.

The chain has TRBV4-2 and TRBJ1-5, with unresolved D. This CDR3 is 15 amino acids long. Germline V CDR1 and CDR2: LGHNA, YNFKEQ. V was shortened by 0 bases and J by 0 bases, with 6 bases between the two germline ends. In DNA form, the CDR3 reads TGTGCCAGCAGCCAAGATAGGGCTAGCAATCAGCCCCAGCATTTT. Amino acids: CASSQDRASNQPQHF.

The chain couples TRBV19 to TRBJ2-7; the D gene is possibly TRBD1 (6 bases). The V and J ends lost 0 bases and 12 bases respectively, with 15 bases between them. The CDR3 sequence is 13 residues long. Germline V gene sequence: CDR1 LNHDA, CDR2 SQIVND (reference sequence). The CDR3 sequence: CASSIDSGTHSYF. DNA for the CDR3: TGTGCCAGTAGTATAGACTCCGGGACACATTCGTACTTC.

This chain joins TRBV7-2 and TRBJ2-5; perhaps TRBD2 as D (6 bases). This CDR3 is 14 amino acids long. Germline V gene data show CDR1 as SGHTA and CDR2 as FQGNSA. Trimming removed 5 bases from V and 6 bases from J, with 16 bases in between. The CDR3 coding sequence is TGTGCCAGCAGCCCCTCAGGGACTGGAAAGACCCAGTACTTC. Residues: CASSPSGTGKTQYF.

The V and J genes are TRBV19 and TRBJ2-7; either TRBD1 or TRBD2 may fit D (5 bases each). The CDR3 sequence is 15 residues long. Trimming took 7 bases from V and 0 from J, leaving 16 bases between them. Germline V CDR1 and CDR2: LNHDA, SQIVND (reference sequence). The CDR3 DNA reads TGTGCCAGTACCAAAAGCGGACAAGACTCCTACGAGCAGTACTTC. Amino acid sequence: CASTKSGQDSYEQYF.

The chain employs TRBV7-9 and TRBJ2-5; TRBD1 agrees at 11 bases. The V gene's germline CDR1 is SEHNR and CDR2 FQNEAQ (reference sequence). The CDR3 is 15 residues long. V dropped 5 bases and J dropped 4; count of bases not matched to a gene: 6. In DNA form, the CDR3 reads TGTGCCAGCAGCCATGGGACAGGGGGAACAGAGACCCAGTACTTC. Translation gives CASSHGTGGTETQYF. Drawing the rest from reference TRBV7-9 and TRBJ2-5, the complete variable domain is DTGVSQNPRHKITKRGQNVTFRCDPISEHNRLYWYRQTLGQGPEFLTYFQNEAQLEKSRLLSDRFSAERPKGSFSTLEIQRTEQGDSAMYLCASSHGTGGTETQYFGPGTRLLVL.

This chain uses TRBV6-6 with TRBJ2-7; 10 bases line up with TRBD2. Germline V gene sequence: CDR1 MNHNY, CDR2 SVGAGI (reference sequence). With 5 bases clipped from V and 2 bases from J, the junction kept 9 bases outside the gene matches. The CDR3 is 16 residues long. DNA of the CDR3: TGTGCCAGCAGTCTCACTCCCCTAGCGGGAGCCTACGAGCAGTACTTC. It specifies CASSLTPLAGAYEQYF.

This chain links TRBV29-1 with TRBJ2-5; tentatively, D is TRBD1 (6 bases). CDR3 length: 14 amino acids. The V end lost 7 bases, the J end lost 1 base, and 16 bases lay between the germline ends. Germline loops: CDR1 SQVTM, CDR2 ANQGSEA. The CDR3 region has the DNA TGCAGCGCCCAGCCCGCAGGGGTCCAAGAGACCCAGTACTTC. It translates to CSAQPAGVQETQYF.

V is TRBV7-2 and J is TRBJ1-1; TRBD1 might be the D (6 bases). The germline V gene encodes CDR1 SGHTA and CDR2 FQGNSA. V was cut by 6 bases and J by 7 bases, with 15 bases left in between. The CDR3 runs to 13 residues. The CDR3 DNA follows: TGTGCCAGCAGGAGGAGGGGGGCAGATGAAGCTTTCTTT. This translates into CASRRRGADEAFF. The variable domain in full, completed from reference TRBV7-2 and TRBJ1-1, reads GAGVSQSPSNKVTEKGKDVELRCDPISGHTALYWYRQSLGQGLEFLIYFQGNSAPDKSGLPSDRFSAERTGGSVSTLTIQRTQQEDSAVYLCASRRRGADEAFFGQGTRLTVV.

The V gene is TRBV30, the J gene TRBJ1-3; a possible D gene is TRBD1 (6 bases). V dropped 1 base and J dropped 8 bases, with 6 bases sitting between them. Germline V CDR1 and CDR2: GTSNPN, SVGIG (reference sequence). The CDR3 consists of 11 residues. CDR3 sequence: CAWSEGDTIYF. The CDR3 DNA is TGTGCCTGGAGTGAGGGGGACACCATATATTTT.

The genes are TRBV6-5 and TRBJ2-5, with a tentative D call TRBD2 (5 bases). The V and J ends lost 6 bases and 4 bases respectively, with 12 bases between them. This CDR3 is 13 amino acids long. The germline V gene encodes CDR1 MNHEY and CDR2 SVGAGI. The chain's CDR3 is CASSNGLAETQYF. CDR3 nucleotides: TGTGCCAGCAGCAACGGACTCGCAGAGACCCAGTACTTC.

The CDR3 DNA sequence: TGTGCCAGCAGAGTACAGTACCGCACAGATACGCAGTATTTT. This sequence encodes CASRVQYRTDTQYF. This chain links TRBV6-1 with TRBJ2-3; no clear D gene. The V and J ends lost 6 bases and 1 base respectively, with 11 bases between them. Germline lookup yields CDR1 MNHNS and CDR2 SASEGT. This CDR3 region has 14 residues.

V gene TRBV30 combines with J gene TRBJ2-1; D call uncertain. With 0 bases removed from V and 4 bases from J, the gap between germline ends came to 7 bases. Germline assignment: CDR1 GTSNPN and CDR2 SVGIG (reference sequence). The CDR3 runs to 13 residues. The CDR3 loop reads CAWSVNSYNEQFF. The CDR3 DNA sequence: TGTGCCTGGAGTGTTAACAGTTACAATGAGCAGTTCTTC.

The chain combines TRBV4-1 with TRBJ2-7; the D gene is possibly TRBD2 (6 bases). The CDR3 is 16 amino acids. V lost 4 bases and J lost 6, with 22 bases in between. Germline CDR1 MGHRA, CDR2 YSYEKL. The CDR3: CASSRGSRDSLAEQYF. The CDR3 DNA follows: TGCGCCAGCAGCCGGGGAAGCCGGGACTCCCTCGCCGAGCAGTACTTC.

V is TRBV5-1 and J is TRBJ1-4; D not resolved. This CDR3 has 15 amino acids. Germline V gene lookup returns CDR1 SGHRS and CDR2 YFSETQ. Trimming cost V 0 bases and J 7 bases, with 13 bases left between them. The CDR3 here is CASSLGDIAGEKLFF. CDR3 nucleotide sequence: TGCGCCAGCAGCTTGGGCGACATAGCCGGTGAAAAACTGTTTTTT.

The genes are TRBV9 and TRBJ1-1; 8 nucleotides match TRBD1. The V segment lost 4 bases and the J segment 2 bases; nucleotides outside the gene matches: 4. This CDR3 contains 14 residues. CDR1 is SGDLS and CDR2 is YYNGEE in the germline V gene. The CDR3 DNA is TGTGCCAGCAGCCAGGACAGGGTAAACACTGAAGCTTTCTTT. Protein product: CASSQDRVNTEAFF.

The chain combines TRBV10-3 with TRBJ1-1; no clear D gene. The CDR3 loop spans 12 amino acids. Between the trimmed V and J ends, which lost 8 bases and 1 base, there was a span of 8 bases. Germline CDR1 is ENHRY and CDR2 is SYGVKD. CDR3 residues: CAIRRGNTEAFF. The DNA of the CDR3 is TGTGCCATCCGCCGGGGGAACACTGAAGCTTTCTTT.

J is TRBJ1-1 and V is TRBV5-6, with D unclear. The CDR3 extends over 12 amino acids. Per germline, CDR1 SGHDT and CDR2 YYEEEE. The V gene lost 1 base and the J gene lost 2 bases, with 3 bases spanning the gap. CDR3 nucleotides: TGTGCCAGCAGCTTGTACAACACTGAAGCTTTCTTT. Amino acids: CASSLYNTEAFF.

The V gene is TRBV4-3, the J gene TRBJ2-2; 7 bases are a match to TRBD2. Germline CDR1 LGHNA, CDR2 YSLEER. J lost 6 bases, V lost 0 bases, and 7 bases had no gene match. The CDR3 extends over 16 amino acids. CDR3 region: CASSQDPTLAAGELFF. Written as DNA, the CDR3 is TGCGCCAGCAGCCAAGATCCAACGCTAGCGGCCGGGGAGCTGTTTTTT.

V gene TRBV7-2 combines with J gene TRBJ2-1; D may be TRBD2 (7 bases). The CDR3 runs 15 residues. Trimming removed 0 bases at V and 9 bases at J, with 15 bases between. Looked up from germline, CDR1 is SGHTA and CDR2 is FQGNSA. Here the CDR3 DNA reads TGTGCCAGCAGCTTAGCGGTGGGGGGGCCGGGTGAGCAGTTCTTC. Protein product: CASSLAVGGPGEQFF.

The V and J genes are TRBV27 and TRBJ2-1, with 7 bases matching TRBD2. Germline values: CDR1 MNHEY, CDR2 SMNVEV (reference sequence). The ends lost 5 bases at V and 8 bases at J; junction bases unmatched: 9. CDR3 length: 14 residues. CDR3 amino acids: CASSPSGTIDEQFF. The CDR3 DNA sequence: TGTGCCAGCAGTCCCTCCGGGACTATAGATGAGCAGTTCTTC.